This T cell receptor (beta chain) is drawn from a study of T cells in Graves' hyperthyroidism and ophthalmopathy. Looking at the study overall: Specimen type is peripheral blood, collected at initial diagnosis prior to any treatment.

Across 18 months, stable Graves' hyperthyroidism was marked by no progression to ophthalmopathy. These patients, aged 18 to 65, had recently diagnosed hyperthyroidism lasting under 2 months. Uncontrolled infection, other autoimmune disease, pregnancy or lactation disqualified patients from enrolment. At least ten counts were recorded for this clonotype. The CDR3 spans 14 residues. Between the trimmed V and J ends, which lost 3 bases and 1 base, there was a span of 9 bases. Germline CDR1 SNHLY, CDR2 FYNNEI. There were TCR beta CDR3 regions amplified from RNA transcripts. TCR CDR3 regions were first amplified by RT-PCR with HTBI primers. Each CDR3 protein gets one entry after TCRdb re-called the multiplex PCR reads with MiXCR. The sample has around 700,000 distinct CDR3 sequences, over 35% seen once.

The V gene is TRBV2, the J gene TRBJ1-1, with TRBD1 as a possible D gene (5 bases). This clonotype was sampled from a woman aged 35 to 49 with Graves' hyperthyroidism. Sequencing input: blood. CDR3 sequence: CASSDPGRNTEAFF. The CDR3 nucleotides read TGTGCCAGCAGTGACCCAGGGCGGAACACTGAAGCTTTCTTT.